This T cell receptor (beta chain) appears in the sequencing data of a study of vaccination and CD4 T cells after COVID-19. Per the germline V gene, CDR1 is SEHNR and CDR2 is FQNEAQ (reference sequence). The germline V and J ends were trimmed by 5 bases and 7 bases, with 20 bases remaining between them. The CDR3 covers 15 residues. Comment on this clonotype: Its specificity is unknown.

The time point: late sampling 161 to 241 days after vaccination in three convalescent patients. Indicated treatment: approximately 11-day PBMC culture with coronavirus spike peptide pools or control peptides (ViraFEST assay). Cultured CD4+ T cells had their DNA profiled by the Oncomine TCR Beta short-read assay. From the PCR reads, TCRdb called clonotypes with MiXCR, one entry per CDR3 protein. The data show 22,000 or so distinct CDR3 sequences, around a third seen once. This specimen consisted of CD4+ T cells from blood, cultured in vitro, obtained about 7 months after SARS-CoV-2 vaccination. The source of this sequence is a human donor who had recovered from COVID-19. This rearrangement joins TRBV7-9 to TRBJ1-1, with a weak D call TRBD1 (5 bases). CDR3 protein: CASSQKPRGVFEAFF. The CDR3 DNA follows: TGTGCCAGCAGCCAAAAGCCCCGAGGGGTCTTTGAAGCTTTCTTT.